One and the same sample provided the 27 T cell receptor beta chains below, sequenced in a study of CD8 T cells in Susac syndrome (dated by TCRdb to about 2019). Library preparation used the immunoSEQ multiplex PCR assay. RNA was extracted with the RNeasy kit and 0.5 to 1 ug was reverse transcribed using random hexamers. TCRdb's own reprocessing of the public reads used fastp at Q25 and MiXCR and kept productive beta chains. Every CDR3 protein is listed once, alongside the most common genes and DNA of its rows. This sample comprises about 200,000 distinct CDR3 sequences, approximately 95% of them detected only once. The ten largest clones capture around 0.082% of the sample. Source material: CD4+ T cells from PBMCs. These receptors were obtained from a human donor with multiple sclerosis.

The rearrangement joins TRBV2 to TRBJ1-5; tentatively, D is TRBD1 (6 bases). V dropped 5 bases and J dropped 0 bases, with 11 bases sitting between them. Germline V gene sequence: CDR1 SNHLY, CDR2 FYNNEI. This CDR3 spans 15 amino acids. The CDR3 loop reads CASSFEQGSNQPQHF. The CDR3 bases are TGTGCCAGCAGTTTTGAACAGGGTAGCAATCAGCCCCAGCATTTT.

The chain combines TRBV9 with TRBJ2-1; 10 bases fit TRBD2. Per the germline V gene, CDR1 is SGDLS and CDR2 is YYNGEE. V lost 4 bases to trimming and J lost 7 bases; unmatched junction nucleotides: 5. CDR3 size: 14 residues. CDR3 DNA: TGTGCCAGCAGCCAGCGGGGGGGCGGGAATGAGCAGTTCTTC. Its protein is CASSQRGGGNEQFF.

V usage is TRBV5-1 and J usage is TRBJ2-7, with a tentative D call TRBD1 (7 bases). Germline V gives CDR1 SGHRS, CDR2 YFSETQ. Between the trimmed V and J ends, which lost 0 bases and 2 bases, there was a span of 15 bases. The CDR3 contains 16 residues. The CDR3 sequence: CASSLAEGRGAYEQYF. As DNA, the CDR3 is TGCGCCAGCAGCTTGGCCGAAGGCAGGGGGGCCTACGAGCAGTACTTC. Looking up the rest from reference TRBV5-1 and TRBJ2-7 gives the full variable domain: KAGVTQTPRYLIKTRGQQVTLSCSPISGHRSVSWYQQTPGQGLQFLFEYFSETQRNKGNFPGRFSGRQFSNSRSEMNVSTLELGDSALYLCASSLAEGRGAYEQYFGPGTRLTVT.

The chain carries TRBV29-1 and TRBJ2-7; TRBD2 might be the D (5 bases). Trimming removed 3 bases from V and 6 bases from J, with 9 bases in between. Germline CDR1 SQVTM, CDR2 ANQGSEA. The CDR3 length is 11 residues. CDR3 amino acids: CSVEVTSEQYF. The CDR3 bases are TGCAGCGTTGAGGTAACTAGCGAGCAGTACTTC.

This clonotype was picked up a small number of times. The CDR3 bases are TGTGCCAGCAGCCTTAGCGGGGGTCTCTACGAGCAGTACGTC. This sequence encodes CASSLSGGLYEQYV. V usage is TRBV5-4 and J usage is TRBJ2-7; 9 bases agree with TRBD2. Germline CDR1 and CDR2: SGHNT and YYREEE (reference sequence). The CDR3 is 14 amino acids. V gave up 4 bases and J gave up 3 bases; unmatched junction bases: 5.

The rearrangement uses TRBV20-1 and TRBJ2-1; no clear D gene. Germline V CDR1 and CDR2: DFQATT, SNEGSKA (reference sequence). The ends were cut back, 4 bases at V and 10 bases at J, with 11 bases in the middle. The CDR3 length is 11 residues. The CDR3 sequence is CSAKNDVEQFF. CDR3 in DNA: TGCAGTGCTAAAAATGACGTAGAGCAGTTCTTC.

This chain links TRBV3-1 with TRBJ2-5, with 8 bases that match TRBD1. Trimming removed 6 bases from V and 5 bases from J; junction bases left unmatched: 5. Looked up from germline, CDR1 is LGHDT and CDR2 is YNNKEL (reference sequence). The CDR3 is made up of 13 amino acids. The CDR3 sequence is CASSPRGLETQYF. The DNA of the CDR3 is TGTGCCAGCAGTCCCAGGGGGCTGGAGACCCAGTACTTC.

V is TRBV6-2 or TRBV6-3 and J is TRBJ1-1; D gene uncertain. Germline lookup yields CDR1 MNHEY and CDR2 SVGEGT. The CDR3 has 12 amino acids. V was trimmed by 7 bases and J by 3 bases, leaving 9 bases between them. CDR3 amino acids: CASMESYTEAFF. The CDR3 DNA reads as TGTGCCAGCATGGAGAGTTACACTGAAGCTTTCTTT.

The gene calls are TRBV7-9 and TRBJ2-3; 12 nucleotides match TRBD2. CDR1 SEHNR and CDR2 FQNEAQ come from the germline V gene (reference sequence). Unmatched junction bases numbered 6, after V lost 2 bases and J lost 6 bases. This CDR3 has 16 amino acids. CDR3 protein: CASSLIGLAGGDTQYF. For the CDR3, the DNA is TGTGCCAGCAGCTTAATTGGGCTAGCGGGGGGGGATACGCAGTATTTT.

CDR3 loop: CSARDARGTNYGYTF. DNA of the CDR3: TGCAGTGCTAGAGACGCGCGGGGGACAAACTATGGCTACACCTTC. The J gene is TRBJ1-2, the V gene TRBV20-1; D possibly corresponds to TRBD1 (6 bases). In germline, CDR1 is DFQATT, CDR2 SNEGSKA (reference sequence). This CDR3 is 15 amino acids long. V was pared by 0 bases and J by 2 bases, with 13 bases between.

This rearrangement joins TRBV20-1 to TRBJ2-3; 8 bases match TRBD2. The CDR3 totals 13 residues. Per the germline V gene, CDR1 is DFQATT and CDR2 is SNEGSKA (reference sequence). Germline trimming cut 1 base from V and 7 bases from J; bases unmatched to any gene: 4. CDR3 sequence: CSARAGGPNTQYF. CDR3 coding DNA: TGCAGTGCTAGAGCGGGGGGGCCGAATACGCAGTATTTT.

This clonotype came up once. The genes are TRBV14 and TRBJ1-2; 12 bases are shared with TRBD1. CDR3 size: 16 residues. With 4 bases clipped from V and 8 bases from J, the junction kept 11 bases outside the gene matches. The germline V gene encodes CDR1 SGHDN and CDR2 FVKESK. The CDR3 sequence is CASSPWGTGGRRGYTF. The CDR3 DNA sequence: TGTGCCAGCAGCCCGTGGGGGACAGGGGGCCGTCGAGGCTACACCTTC.

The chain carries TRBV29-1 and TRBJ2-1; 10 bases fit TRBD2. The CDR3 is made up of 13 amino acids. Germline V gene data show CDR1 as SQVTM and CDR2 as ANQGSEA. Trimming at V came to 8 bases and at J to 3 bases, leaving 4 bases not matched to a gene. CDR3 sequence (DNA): TGCAGCTTAAAGCGGGGGGGCTACAATGAGCAGTTCTTC. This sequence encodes CSLKRGGYNEQFF.

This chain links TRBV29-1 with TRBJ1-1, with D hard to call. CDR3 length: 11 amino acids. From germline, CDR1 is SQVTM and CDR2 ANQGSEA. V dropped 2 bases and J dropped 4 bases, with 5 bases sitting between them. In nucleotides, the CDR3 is TGCAGCGTTGAAATCCTCACTGAAGCTTTCTTT. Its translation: CSVEILTEAFF.

DNA for the CDR3: TGCGCCAGCACTCGGGGGGCCTCCTACGAGCAGTACTTC. Protein: CASTRGASYEQYF. This chain joins TRBV23-1 and TRBJ2-7, with D possibly TRBD2 on 7 matching bases. TRBV23-1 is annotated as an ORF whose role is uncertain. The ends were cut back, 7 bases at V and 0 bases at J, with 10 bases in the middle. The CDR3 runs 13 residues.

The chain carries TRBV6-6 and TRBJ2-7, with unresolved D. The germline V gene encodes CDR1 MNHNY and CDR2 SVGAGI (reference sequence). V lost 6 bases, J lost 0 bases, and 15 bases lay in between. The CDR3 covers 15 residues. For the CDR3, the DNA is TGTGCCAGCAGGCTCCGGGCCGACTCCTCCTACGAGCAGTACTTC. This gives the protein CASRLRADSSYEQYF.

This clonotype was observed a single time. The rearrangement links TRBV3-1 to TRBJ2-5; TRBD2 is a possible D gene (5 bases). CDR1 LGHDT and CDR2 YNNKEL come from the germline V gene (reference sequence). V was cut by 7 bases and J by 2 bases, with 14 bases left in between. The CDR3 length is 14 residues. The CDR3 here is CASTQRVGQETQYF. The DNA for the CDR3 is TGTGCCAGCACGCAGAGGGTGGGTCAAGAGACCCAGTACTTC.

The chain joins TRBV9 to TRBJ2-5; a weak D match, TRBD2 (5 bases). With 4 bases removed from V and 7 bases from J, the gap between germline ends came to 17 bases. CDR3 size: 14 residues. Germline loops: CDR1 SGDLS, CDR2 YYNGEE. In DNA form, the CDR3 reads TGTGCCAGCAGCCCATGGGAGATAGCTGGGACCCAGTACTTC. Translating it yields CASSPWEIAGTQYF.

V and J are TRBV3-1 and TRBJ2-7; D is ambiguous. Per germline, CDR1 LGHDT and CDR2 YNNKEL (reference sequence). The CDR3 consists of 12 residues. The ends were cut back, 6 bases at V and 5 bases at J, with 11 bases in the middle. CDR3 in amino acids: CASSLLGDEQYF. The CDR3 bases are TGTGCCAGCAGTCTGCTTGGGGACGAGCAGTACTTC.

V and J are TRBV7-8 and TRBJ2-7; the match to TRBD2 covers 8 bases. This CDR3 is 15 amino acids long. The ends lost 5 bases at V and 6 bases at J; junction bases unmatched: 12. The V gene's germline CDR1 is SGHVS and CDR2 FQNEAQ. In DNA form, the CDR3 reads TGTGCCAGCAGCCCCCGGAGACTAGCGTCCCGCGAGCAGTACTTC. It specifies CASSPRRLASREQYF.

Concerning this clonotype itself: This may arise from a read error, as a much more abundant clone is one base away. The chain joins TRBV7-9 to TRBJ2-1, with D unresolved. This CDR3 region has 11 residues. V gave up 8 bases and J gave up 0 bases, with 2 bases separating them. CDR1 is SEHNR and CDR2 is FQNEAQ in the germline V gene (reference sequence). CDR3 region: CASCSYNEQFF. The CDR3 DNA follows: TGTGCCAGCTGCTCCTACAATGAGCAGTTCTTC.

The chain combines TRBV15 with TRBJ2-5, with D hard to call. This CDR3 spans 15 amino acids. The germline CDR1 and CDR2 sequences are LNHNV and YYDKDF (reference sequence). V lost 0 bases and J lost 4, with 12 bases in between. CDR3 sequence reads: CATSREEYLGETQYF. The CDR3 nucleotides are TGTGCCACCAGCAGAGAAGAATACCTCGGAGAGACCCAGTACTTC. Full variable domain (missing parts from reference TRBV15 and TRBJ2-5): DAMVIQNPRYQVTQFGKPVTLSCSQTLNHNVMYWYQQKSSQAPKLLFHYYDKDFNNEADTPDNFQSRRPNTSFCFLDIRSPGLGDTAMYLCATSREEYLGETQYFGPGTRLLVL.

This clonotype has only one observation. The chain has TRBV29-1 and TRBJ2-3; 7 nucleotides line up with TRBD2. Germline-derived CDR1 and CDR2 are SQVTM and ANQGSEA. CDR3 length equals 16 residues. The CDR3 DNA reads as TGCAGGACCCCCCTCACTCTAGCGGATTACACAGATACGCAGTATTTT. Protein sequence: CRTPLTLADYTDTQYF.

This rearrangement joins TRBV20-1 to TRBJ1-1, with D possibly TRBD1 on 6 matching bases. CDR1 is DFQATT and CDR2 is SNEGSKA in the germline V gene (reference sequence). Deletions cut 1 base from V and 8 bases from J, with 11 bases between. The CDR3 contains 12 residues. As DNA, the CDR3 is TGCAGTGCTAGAGGGGTAACAGGGGAAGCTTTCTTT. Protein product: CSARGVTGEAFF.

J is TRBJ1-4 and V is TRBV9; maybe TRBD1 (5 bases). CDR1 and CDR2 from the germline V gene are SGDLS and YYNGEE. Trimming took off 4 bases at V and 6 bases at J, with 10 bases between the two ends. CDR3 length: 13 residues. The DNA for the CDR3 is TGTGCCAGCAGCCTGGGGACGGATGAAAAACTGTTTTTT. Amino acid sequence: CASSLGTDEKLFF.

This CDR3 reads CASSQATIGTDTQYF. DNA for the CDR3: TGTGCCAGCAGCCAAGCAACTATTGGCACAGATACGCAGTATTTT. V and J are TRBV4-2 and TRBJ2-3; no clear D gene. Trimming stripped 1 base from V and 1 base from J, with 9 bases between. Germline lookup yields CDR1 LGHNA and CDR2 YNFKEQ. The CDR3 extends over 15 amino acids.

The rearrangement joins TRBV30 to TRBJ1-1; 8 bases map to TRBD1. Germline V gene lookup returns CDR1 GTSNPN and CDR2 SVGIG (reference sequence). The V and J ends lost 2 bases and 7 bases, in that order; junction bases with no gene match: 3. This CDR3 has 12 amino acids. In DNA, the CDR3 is TGTGCCTGGAGTAAGGGACAGGTTGAAGCTTTCTTT. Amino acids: CAWSKGQVEAFF.